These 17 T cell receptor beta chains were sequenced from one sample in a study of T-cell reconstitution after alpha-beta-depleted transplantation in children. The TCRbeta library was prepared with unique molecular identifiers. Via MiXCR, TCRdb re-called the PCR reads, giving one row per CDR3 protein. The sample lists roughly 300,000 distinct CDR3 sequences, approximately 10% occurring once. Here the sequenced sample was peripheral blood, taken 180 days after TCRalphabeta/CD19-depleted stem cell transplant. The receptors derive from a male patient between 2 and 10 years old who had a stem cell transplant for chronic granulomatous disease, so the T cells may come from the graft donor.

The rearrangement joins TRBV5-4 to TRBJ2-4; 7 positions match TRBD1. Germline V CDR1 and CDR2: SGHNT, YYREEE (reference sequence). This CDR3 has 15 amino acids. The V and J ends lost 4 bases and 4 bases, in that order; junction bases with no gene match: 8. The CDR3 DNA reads TGTGCCAGCAGCCCCGATGGGACAGCTAAAAACATTCAGTACTTC. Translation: CASSPDGTAKNIQYF. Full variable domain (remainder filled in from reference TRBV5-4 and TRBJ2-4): ETGVTQSPTHLIKTRGQQVTLRCSSQSGHNTVSWYQQALGQGPQFIFQYYREEENGRGNFPPRFSGLQFPNYSSELNVNALELDDSALYLCASSPDGTAKNIQYFGAGTRLSVL.

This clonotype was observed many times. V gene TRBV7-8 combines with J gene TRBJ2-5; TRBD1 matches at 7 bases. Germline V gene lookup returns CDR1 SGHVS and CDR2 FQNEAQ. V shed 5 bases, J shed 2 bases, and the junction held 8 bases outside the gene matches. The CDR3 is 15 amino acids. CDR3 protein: CASSPFSTGQETQYF. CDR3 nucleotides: TGTGCCAGCAGCCCGTTCTCGACAGGGCAAGAGACCCAGTACTTC.

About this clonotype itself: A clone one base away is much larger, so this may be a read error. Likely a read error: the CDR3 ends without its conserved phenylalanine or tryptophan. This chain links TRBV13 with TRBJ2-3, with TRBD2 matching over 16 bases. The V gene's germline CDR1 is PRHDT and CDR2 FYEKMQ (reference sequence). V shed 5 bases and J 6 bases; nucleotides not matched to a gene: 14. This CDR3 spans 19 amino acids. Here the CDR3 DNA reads TGTGCCAGCAGCACAGGGACTAGCGGGGGGGCGCAGAGAAGTGATACGCAGTATTAT. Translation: CASSTGTSGGAQRSDTQYY.

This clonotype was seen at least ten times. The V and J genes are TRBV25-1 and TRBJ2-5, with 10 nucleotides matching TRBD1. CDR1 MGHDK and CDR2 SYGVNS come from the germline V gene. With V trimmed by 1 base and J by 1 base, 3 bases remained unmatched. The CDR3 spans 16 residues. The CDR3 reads CASSEWGQGSQETQYF. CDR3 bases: TGTGCCAGCAGTGAATGGGGACAGGGGAGCCAAGAGACCCAGTACTTC.

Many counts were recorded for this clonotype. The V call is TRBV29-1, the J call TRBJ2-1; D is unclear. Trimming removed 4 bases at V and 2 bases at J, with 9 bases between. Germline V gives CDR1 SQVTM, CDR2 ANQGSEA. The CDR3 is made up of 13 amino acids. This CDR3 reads CSVGQLPYNEQFF. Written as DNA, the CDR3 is TGCAGCGTTGGGCAGTTACCCTACAATGAGCAGTTCTTC.

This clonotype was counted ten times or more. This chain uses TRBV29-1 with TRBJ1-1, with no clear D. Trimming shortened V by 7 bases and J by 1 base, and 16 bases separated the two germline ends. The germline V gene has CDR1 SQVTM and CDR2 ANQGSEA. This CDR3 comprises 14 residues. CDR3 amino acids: CSASLGLKNTEAFF. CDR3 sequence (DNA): TGCAGCGCAAGTTTAGGACTTAAGAACACTGAAGCTTTCTTT.

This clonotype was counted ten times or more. The CDR3 here is CASSSSGRAVYEQYF. Written as DNA, the CDR3 is TGCGCCAGCAGCTCAAGCGGGAGGGCCGTCTACGAGCAGTACTTC. The chain links TRBV5-1 to TRBJ2-7, with 10 bases fitting TRBD2. J lost 3 bases, V lost 3 bases, and 6 bases had no gene match. The CDR3 covers 15 residues. Germline-derived CDR1 and CDR2 are SGHRS and YFSETQ.

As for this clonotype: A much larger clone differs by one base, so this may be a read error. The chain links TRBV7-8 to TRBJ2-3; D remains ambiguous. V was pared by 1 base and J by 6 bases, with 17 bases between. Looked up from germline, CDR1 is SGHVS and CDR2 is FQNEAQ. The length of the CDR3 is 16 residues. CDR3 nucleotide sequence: TGTGCCAGCAGCTTAGGGCTGCGGATAACAACGGATACGCAGTATTTT. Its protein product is CASSLGLRITTDTQYF.

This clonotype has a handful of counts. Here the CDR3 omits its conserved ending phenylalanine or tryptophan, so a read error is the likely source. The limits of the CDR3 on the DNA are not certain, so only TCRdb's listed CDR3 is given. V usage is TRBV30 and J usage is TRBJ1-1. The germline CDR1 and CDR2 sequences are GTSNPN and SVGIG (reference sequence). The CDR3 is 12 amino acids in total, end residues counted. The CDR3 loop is CAWSVLGRTSGL.

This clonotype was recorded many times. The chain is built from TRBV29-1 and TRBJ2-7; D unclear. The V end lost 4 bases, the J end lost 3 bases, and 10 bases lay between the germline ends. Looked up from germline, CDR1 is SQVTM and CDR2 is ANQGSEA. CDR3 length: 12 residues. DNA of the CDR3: TGCAGCGTTGTAACGGCAGACTACGAGCAGTACTTC. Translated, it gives CSVVTADYEQYF.

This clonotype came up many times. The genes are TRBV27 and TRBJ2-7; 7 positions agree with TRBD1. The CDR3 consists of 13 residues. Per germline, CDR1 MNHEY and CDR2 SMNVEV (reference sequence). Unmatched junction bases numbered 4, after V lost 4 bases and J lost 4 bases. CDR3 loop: CASSWGRGYEQYF. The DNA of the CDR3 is TGTGCCAGCAGTTGGGGCAGGGGGTACGAGCAGTACTTC.

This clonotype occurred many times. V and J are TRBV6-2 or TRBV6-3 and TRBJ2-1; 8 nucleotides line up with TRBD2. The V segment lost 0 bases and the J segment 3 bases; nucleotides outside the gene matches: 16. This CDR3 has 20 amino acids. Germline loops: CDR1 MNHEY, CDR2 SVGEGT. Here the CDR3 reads CASSYSMVVAGPTSYNEQFF. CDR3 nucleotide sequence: TGTGCCAGCAGTTACTCGATGGTGGTAGCGGGGCCTACAAGCTACAATGAGCAGTTCTTC.

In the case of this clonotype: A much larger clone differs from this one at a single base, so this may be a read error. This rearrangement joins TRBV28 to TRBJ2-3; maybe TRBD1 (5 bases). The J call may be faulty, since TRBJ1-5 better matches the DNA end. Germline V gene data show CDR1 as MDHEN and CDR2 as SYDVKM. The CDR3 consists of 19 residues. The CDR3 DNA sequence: TGTGCCAGCAGCCCACCGGGACTAGCGGGAGGGGTCAGCACAGATACGCAGCATTTT. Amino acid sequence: CASSPPGLAGGVSTDTQHF.

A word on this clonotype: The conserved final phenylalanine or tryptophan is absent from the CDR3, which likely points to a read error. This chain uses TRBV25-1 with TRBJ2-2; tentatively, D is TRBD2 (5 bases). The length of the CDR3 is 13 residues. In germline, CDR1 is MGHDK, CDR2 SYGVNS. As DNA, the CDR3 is TGTGCCAGCAGTTTCGAGTGGATCGGGGAACTGTTTTTA. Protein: CASSFEWIGELFL.

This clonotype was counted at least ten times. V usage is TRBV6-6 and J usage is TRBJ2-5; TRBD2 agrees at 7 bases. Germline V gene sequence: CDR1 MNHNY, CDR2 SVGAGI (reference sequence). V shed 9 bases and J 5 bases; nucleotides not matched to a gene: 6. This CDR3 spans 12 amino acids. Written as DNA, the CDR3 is TGTGCCAGTCTTCAGGGAGGGGAGACCCAGTACTTC. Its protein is CASLQGGETQYF.

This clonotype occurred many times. The CDR3 loop reads CASSLRGDNTGELFF. CDR3 bases: TGCGCCAGCAGTCTTAGGGGGGATAACACCGGGGAGCTGTTTTTT. This rearrangement joins TRBV5-1 to TRBJ2-2, with D perhaps being TRBD1 or TRBD2 (6 bases each). The CDR3 extends over 15 amino acids. Trimming shortened V by 5 bases and J by 2 bases, and 13 bases separated the two germline ends. CDR1 and CDR2 (germline): SGHRS, YFSETQ.

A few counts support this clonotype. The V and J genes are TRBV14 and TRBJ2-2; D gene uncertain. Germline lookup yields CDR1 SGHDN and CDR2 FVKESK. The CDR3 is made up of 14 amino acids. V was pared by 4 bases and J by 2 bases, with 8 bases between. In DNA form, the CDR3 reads TGTGCCAGCAGCCGGCGTATTAACACCGGGGAGCTGTTTTTT. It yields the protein CASSRRINTGELFF.